This T cell receptor (beta chain) was recovered during a study of sequential checkpoint blockade in melanoma. Overall study context: Patients were randomized 1:1 to nivolumab-then-ipilimumab or ipilimumab-then-nivolumab first-line. Maintenance nivolumab came after either treatment sequence.

Clones were sequenced by immunoSEQ multiplex PCR, and TCRdb holds only the in-frame ones, with some missing. The sample includes about 20,000 clones, roughly 59% of them seen just once. Per the germline V gene, CDR1 is MDHEN and CDR2 is SYDVKM. Trimming pared 5 bases from V and 6 bases from J, leaving 13 bases between. The CDR3 has 13 residues. The treatment: randomized to nivolumab then ipilimumab (arm A) or the reverse (arm B). Patients had received no earlier DNA-damaging chemotherapy. Live CD3+CD8+ CD19− CD56− cells were sorted from PBMCs. J is TRBJ1-2 and V is TRBV28; maybe TRBD1 (6 bases). The sequence came from a human donor with melanoma. This material consisted of CD8+ T cells sorted from blood (inferred from file names), taken from a patient given nivolumab and ipilimumab in sequence. CDR3 sequence reads: CASSPGERDGYTF. The CDR3 DNA reads as TGTGCCAGCAGTCCAGGGGAACGCGATGGCTACACCTTC.